This TCR beta chain was found in a study of OX40 agonist ivuxolimab in advanced cancers. Only one count was recorded for this clone. Method: immunoSEQ multiplex PCR; TCRdb's copy keeps in-frame clones and lacks some. This repertoire shows tens of thousands of clones, approximately 83% found once; its top ten account for 28%. Samples were taken at baseline and on day 1 of cycles 4 and 7. Material: CD4+ or CD8+ T cells sorted from blood, obtained in a trial of the OX40 agonist ivuxolimab. The source of this sequence is an adult with an advanced solid tumor such as melanoma, head and neck, liver or kidney cancer.

The CDR3, as DNA: TGTGCCAGCAGTTTCATAGCGGGGGGGCCAGAGACCCAGTACTTC. Translation gives CASSFIAGGPETQYF. The rearrangement joins TRBV27 to TRBJ2-5; the match to TRBD2 covers 11 bases. Trimming removed 3 bases from V and 4 bases from J; junction bases left unmatched: 4. The CDR3 has 15 amino acids. Germline V gene lookup returns CDR1 MNHEY and CDR2 SMNVEV (reference sequence).